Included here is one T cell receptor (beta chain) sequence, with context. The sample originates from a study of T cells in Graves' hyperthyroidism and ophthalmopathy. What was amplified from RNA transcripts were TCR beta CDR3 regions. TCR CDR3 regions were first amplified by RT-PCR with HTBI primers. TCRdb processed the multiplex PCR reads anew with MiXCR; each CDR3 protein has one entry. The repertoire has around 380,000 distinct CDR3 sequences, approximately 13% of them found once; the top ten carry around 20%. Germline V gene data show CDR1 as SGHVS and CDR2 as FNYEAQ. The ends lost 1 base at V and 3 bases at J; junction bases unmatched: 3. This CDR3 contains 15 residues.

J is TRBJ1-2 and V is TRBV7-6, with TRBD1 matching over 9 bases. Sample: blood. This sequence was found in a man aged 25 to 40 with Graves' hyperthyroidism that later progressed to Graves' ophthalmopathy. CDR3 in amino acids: CASSLDRTGDYGYTF. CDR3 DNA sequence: TGTGCCAGCAGCTTAGACCGGACAGGGGACTATGGCTACACCTTC.